This T cell receptor (beta chain) was sequenced during a study of Tregs in tolerant kidney transplant recipients. Study-wide findings and caveats: Nucleotide sequences could not be compared across some patients' samples due to primer changes.

Comment on this clone: Its antigen is still unknown.

Method: immunoSEQ multiplex PCR; TCRdb's copy keeps in-frame clones and lacks some. The sample includes about 69,000 clones, 85% to 90% of them seen just once. The TCR sequence derives from a human donor who received a combined kidney and bone marrow transplant. The sample here was CD4+ T cells from blood, taken before the transplant.

This CDR3 is CASSPRVSGIPGANVLTF. The CDR3 nucleotides read TGCGCCAGCAGCCCAAGGGTCTCGGGGATCCCTGGGGCCAACGTCCTGACTTTC. The rearrangement joins TRBV5-1 to TRBJ2-6; D is possibly TRBD2 (5 bases). CDR3 length equals 18 residues. The ends were cut back, 4 bases at V and 2 bases at J, with 19 bases in the middle. CDR1 and CDR2 (germline): SGHRS, YFSETQ.